The 7 T cell receptor beta chains listed next were all sequenced from one sample in a study of Ad26.COV2.S vaccination and SARS-CoV-2 variants (dated by TCRdb to about 2021). The library was built by means of the immunoSEQ multiplex PCR assay. This immuneACCESS table, as held by TCRdb, lists in-frame sequences with V and J called but not all clones. Of the missing ones, under half trace to an unresolved V gene in checked studies; the others have no known cause. This sample is represented by roughly 450,000 clones; roughly 90% of them were singletons. The ten largest clones represent 9.5% to 15% of the sample. The treatment or condition label, read with the paper, signifies: over 15 received Ad26.COV2.S at low or high dose, single or two shots; about five received placebo; per-sample allocation not given. For vaccine and placebo recipients, repertoires were sequenced using samples collected on day 63 after the first injection.

The sequences come from peripheral blood, collected in a trial of Ad26.COV2.S vaccine versus placebo. These receptors were taken from a person between 18 and 60 years old who received the Ad26.COV2.S COVID-19 vaccine or a placebo.

The rearrangement joins TRBV19 to TRBJ2-7; D gene ambiguous. This CDR3 comprises 14 residues. The germline CDR1 and CDR2 sequences are LNHDA and SQIVND (reference sequence). V shed 5 bases and J shed 3 bases, with 14 bases lying between them. CDR3 protein: CASSLGLELYEQYF. The CDR3 nucleotides are TGTGCCAGTAGTTTGGGCCTAGAACTCTACGAGCAGTACTTC.

The chain recombines TRBV28 with TRBJ2-1; 7 bases agree with TRBD1. The CDR3 is made up of 13 amino acids. Germline values: CDR1 MDHEN, CDR2 SYDVKM. V trimming: 5 bases; J trimming: 9 bases; junction bases outside the gene matches: 7. The DNA for the CDR3 is TGTGCCAGCAGTCCCGGGACAGATCCTGAGCAGTTCTTC. The encoded protein is CASSPGTDPEQFF.

J is TRBJ1-5 and V is TRBV7-2; 10 bases align to TRBD1. With V trimmed by 4 bases and J by 4 bases, 4 bases remained unmatched. Germline loops: CDR1 SGHTA, CDR2 FQGNSA. The CDR3 has 15 amino acids. CDR3: CASSWGQGKNQPQHF. CDR3 bases: TGTGCCAGCAGCTGGGGACAGGGGAAAAATCAGCCCCAGCATTTT.

The V call is TRBV20-1, the J call TRBJ1-3; 9 nucleotides match TRBD1. Per the germline V gene, CDR1 is DFQATT and CDR2 is SNEGSKA (reference sequence). CDR3 length: 17 amino acids. V was pared by 3 bases and J by 0 bases, with 9 bases of the junction left unmatched. Written as DNA, the CDR3 is TGCAGTGCTAGTTTCGGGACAGGGTATATCTCTGGAAACACCATATATTTT. As protein: CSASFGTGYISGNTIYF.

This chain uses TRBV5-4 with TRBJ2-2; 9 nucleotides match TRBD2. Germline V gene data show CDR1 as SGHNT and CDR2 as YYREEE (reference sequence). The CDR3 is made up of 15 amino acids. V was pared by 2 bases and J by 7 bases, with 6 bases of the junction left unmatched. The DNA of the CDR3 is TGTGCCAGCAGCTTACCTCTAGCGGGGATCGGGGAGCTGTTTTTT. Translated: CASSLPLAGIGELFF.

This rearrangement joins TRBV6-5 to TRBJ2-7; weak D call: TRBD2 (6 bases). CDR1 and CDR2 (germline): MNHEY, SVGAGI. This CDR3 has 15 amino acids. V lost 5 bases to trimming and J lost 4 bases, with 18 bases between them. CDR3 coding DNA: TGTGCCAGCAGTAAACCAGGGCTAGCGCTTTACGAGCAGTACTTC. It translates to CASSKPGLALYEQYF.

V gene TRBV7-9 combines with J gene TRBJ1-5; the D gene is possibly TRBD1 (5 bases). The V and J ends lost 3 bases and 4 bases respectively, with 7 bases between them. This CDR3 is 13 amino acids long. Germline CDR1 and CDR2: SEHNR and FQNEAQ (reference sequence). Here the CDR3 DNA reads TGTGCCAGCAGCTTGGGGCGTAATCAGCCCCAGCATTTT. Its translation is CASSLGRNQPQHF.